This T cell receptor beta chain was recorded in a study of blood T cell repertoires in COVID-19. Study context: The analysed material was cDNA or gDNA that came from T cells, B-cell-depleted T cells, or PBMCs.

The CDR3 covers 13 residues. Trimming left V 5 bases short and J 3 bases short, with 10 bases between. In germline, CDR1 is SGHTA, CDR2 FQGTGA. As processed by the authors: Reference gene primers were amplified, and this amplification served to estimate nucleated cell counts. The data were produced by immunoSEQ multiplex PCR, yet TCRdb's version contains in-frame clones alone and is incomplete. That table gives V, J and clone size, and the DNA gave D and trimming. Seen here are some 96,000 clones, around nine tenths observed once, and the top ten hold 10%. The chain employs TRBV7-3 and TRBJ1-1; D might be TRBD1 (6 bases). The receptor comes from a man in his fifties or sixties with acute or convalescent COVID-19. Sequenced input: peripheral blood. CDR3: CASSRDTYTEAFF. The CDR3 nucleotides read TGTGCCAGCAGCCGGGACACCTACACTGAAGCTTTCTTT.